This T cell receptor beta chain appears in the sequencing data of a study of shared clonotypes between healthy human individuals. Across the whole study: The study drew on a couple of women and a few men aged 18 to 49 as donors.

Ten immunoSEQ deep assay plates held the unsorted PBMC DNA. In the source study's methods: Filtering differed because ImmunoSEQ produced junction-only sequences that carried no quality scores. Produced via immunoSEQ multiplex PCR; TCRdb's table is partial and in-frame only. The D gene and trimming were derived from the DNA, and the V and J assignments and clone size from that table. The repertoire consists of roughly 490,000 clones, with 76% occurring once and the leading ten covering under 15%. Germline lookup yields CDR1 SGHRS and CDR2 YFSETQ. Trimming took off 3 bases at V and 2 bases at J, with 12 bases between the two ends. This CDR3 spans 14 amino acids. About this clone: The target antigen is unknown.

Study-level points and caveats: The low donor count limited represented genetic and exposure-history diversity.

The clonotype comes from a woman between 40 and 55 years old in good health. Some clones in this sample may be carry-over from other donors' samples. V is TRBV5-1 and J is TRBJ2-7; D not certain. The material sequenced was PBMCs. CDR3: CASSSSWIAYEQYF. In nucleotides, the CDR3 is TGCGCCAGCAGCTCCTCCTGGATAGCCTACGAGCAGTACTTC.